One and the same sample provided the 30 T cell receptor beta chains below, sequenced in a study of CD8 T cells in ankylosing spondylitis. Overall study results and limits: Ankylosing spondylitis blood appeared to carry a characteristic TCR beta motif of several highly homologous variants.

Which antigens these TCRs recognize remains unknown. One entry per CDR3 protein, called by TCRdb with MiXCR from the 5' RACE reads. The sample lists roughly 370,000 distinct CDR3 sequences; 20% to 25% were seen once. Sequencing was done on a sample of blood, either unsorted or a sorted T cell fraction (not recorded which). The origin of the receptors is a male donor with ankylosing spondylitis.

This clonotype was counted a few times. The genes are TRBV5-6 and TRBJ2-1; D possibly corresponds to TRBD2 (5 bases). V lost 4 bases to trimming and J lost 3 bases, with 8 bases between them. This CDR3 has 13 amino acids. Germline V gives CDR1 SGHDT, CDR2 YYEEEE. CDR3 in DNA: TGTGCCAGCAGCCGGACTGTCTACAATGAGCAGTTCTTC. This sequence encodes CASSRTVYNEQFF.

A few counts support this clonotype. The chain carries TRBV6-5 and TRBJ2-7; 9 nucleotides line up with TRBD1. Per germline, CDR1 MNHEY and CDR2 SVGAGI. The CDR3 contains 15 residues. V lost 4 bases and J lost 7; bases outside the gene matches: 11. The CDR3 loop reads CASSSTGQGEGEQYF. DNA for the CDR3: TGTGCCAGCAGTTCCACGGGACAGGGAGAAGGGGAGCAGTACTTC.

This chain links TRBV27 with TRBJ2-1, with D unclear. Germline V gene sequence: CDR1 MNHEY, CDR2 SMNVEV (reference sequence). The V gene lost 5 bases and the J gene lost 2 bases, with 7 bases spanning the gap. The CDR3 totals 13 residues. The CDR3 spells CASSAPPYNEQFF. CDR3 bases: TGTGCCAGCAGTGCTCCCCCCTACAATGAGCAGTTCTTC.

V gene TRBV6-1 combines with J gene TRBJ2-5; 8 nucleotides align to TRBD2. This CDR3 spans 14 amino acids. V lost 1 base to trimming and J lost 4 bases; unmatched junction nucleotides: 2. Germline CDR1 and CDR2: MNHNS and SASEGT. DNA of the CDR3: TGTGCCAGCAGTGAAGGGGCGGGAGGAGAGACCCAGTACTTC. Protein sequence: CASSEGAGGETQYF.

This clonotype was seen a few times. J is TRBJ2-1 and V is TRBV6-1; 8 positions agree with TRBD1. The germline V gene encodes CDR1 MNHNS and CDR2 SASEGT. CDR3 length: 14 residues. V shed 6 bases and J 5 bases; nucleotides not matched to a gene: 6. The CDR3 region is CASSRQGAHNEQFF. CDR3 coding DNA: TGTGCCAGCAGCCGGCAGGGGGCCCACAATGAGCAGTTCTTC.

The CDR3 DNA is TGCAGTGCTCGGCCGCCTAGCGGGAGGACAGATACGCAGTATTTT. Translated, it gives CSARPPSGRTDTQYF. The chain has TRBV20-1 and TRBJ2-3, with 11 bases aligning to TRBD2. This CDR3 contains 15 residues. V trimming: 5 bases; J trimming: 3 bases; junction bases outside the gene matches: 7. CDR1 and CDR2 (germline): DFQATT, SNEGSKA (reference sequence).

The chain carries TRBV6-2 or TRBV6-3 and TRBJ2-7; D gene ambiguous. Germline values: CDR1 MNHEY, CDR2 SVGEGT. The CDR3 has 11 residues. V was shortened by 10 bases and J by 2 bases, with 9 bases between the two germline ends. DNA of the CDR3: TGTGCCACCAAGGGCACCTACGAGCAGTACTTC. This gives the protein CATKGTYEQYF.

The chain has TRBV7-8 and TRBJ2-3; D not certain. Per the germline V gene, CDR1 is SGHVS and CDR2 is FQNEAQ. The CDR3 spans 13 residues. V lost 5 bases, J lost 6 bases, and 12 bases lay in between. The CDR3 nucleotides are TGTGCCAGCAGCAGAGCTCTATATGATACGCAGTATTTT. The encoded protein is CASSRALYDTQYF.

The gene calls are TRBV5-1 and TRBJ2-6; the D gene is possibly TRBD1 (6 bases). Germline CDR1 is SGHRS and CDR2 is YFSETQ. The CDR3 has 15 amino acids. The germline V and J ends were trimmed by 4 bases and 8 bases, with 16 bases remaining between them. The CDR3 is CASSMEQGGSNVLTF. For the CDR3, the DNA is TGCGCCAGCAGCATGGAACAGGGCGGATCCAACGTCCTGACTTTC.

There are a few counts of this clonotype. This chain links TRBV7-9 with TRBJ2-7; the D gene is possibly TRBD1 (6 bases). Between the trimmed V and J ends, which lost 5 bases and 2 bases, there was a span of 13 bases. The CDR3 covers 14 residues. Germline V gene lookup returns CDR1 SEHNR and CDR2 FQNEAQ (reference sequence). The CDR3 coding sequence is TGTGCCAGCAGCCGAACCGGGACAACCTACGAGCAGTACTTC. Translation gives CASSRTGTTYEQYF.

The genes are TRBV3-1 and TRBJ1-2; D is uncertain. CDR3 length equals 14 residues. The germline CDR1 and CDR2 sequences are LGHDT and YNNKEL (reference sequence). The V gene lost 0 bases and the J gene lost 6 bases, with 11 bases spanning the gap. As DNA, the CDR3 is TGTGCCAGCAGCCAAGATTTGGGCAGAAATGGCTACACCTTC. This gives the protein CASSQDLGRNGYTF.

The chain combines TRBV5-1 with TRBJ1-2; 7 nucleotides agree with TRBD1. The germline CDR1 and CDR2 sequences are SGHRS and YFSETQ. With V trimmed by 4 bases and J by 0 bases, 3 bases remained unmatched. The CDR3 has 14 amino acids. CDR3 nucleotide sequence: TGCGCCAGCAGCACCGGGACAGCTAACTATGGCTACACCTTC. Protein product: CASSTGTANYGYTF.

The chain couples TRBV28 to TRBJ2-2, with 8 bases identical to TRBD2. The V gene's germline CDR1 is MDHEN and CDR2 SYDVKM. The V segment lost 5 bases and the J segment 0 bases; nucleotides outside the gene matches: 5. The CDR3 covers 16 residues. In DNA form, the CDR3 reads TGTGCCAGCAGTGGACGGGAGGGGGCGAACACCGGGGAGCTGTTTTTT. It specifies CASSGREGANTGELFF.

V gene TRBV20-1 combines with J gene TRBJ2-5; D is undetermined. The CDR3 loop spans 15 amino acids. The V gene's germline CDR1 is DFQATT and CDR2 SNEGSKA (reference sequence). V was trimmed by 6 bases and J by 4 bases, leaving 21 bases between them. CDR3 nucleotides: TGCAGTGCAACGGAGTCAGGACCCTTTCTAGAGACCCAGTACTTC. It specifies CSATESGPFLETQYF.

J is TRBJ2-5 and V is TRBV20-1; 7 bases are a match to TRBD2. The ends lost 4 bases at V and 4 bases at J; junction bases unmatched: 3. The germline CDR1 and CDR2 sequences are DFQATT and SNEGSKA (reference sequence). The CDR3 is 12 residues long. The chain's CDR3 is CSATIAGETQYF. The DNA of the CDR3 is TGCAGTGCTACCATAGCGGGAGAGACCCAGTACTTC.

The chain employs TRBV11-2 and TRBJ2-3; 15 nucleotides match TRBD2. The germline V gene encodes CDR1 SGHAT and CDR2 FQNNGV. The V and J ends lost 5 bases and 2 bases, in that order; junction bases with no gene match: 11. The length of the CDR3 is 19 residues. The CDR3 bases are TGTGCCAGCAGCGTATCAGGACTAGCGGGAGGGACTGCCACAGATACGCAGTATTTT. It translates to CASSVSGLAGGTATDTQYF.

This clonotype came up a few times. V and J are TRBV20-1 and TRBJ2-1, with 9 bases lining up with TRBD2. Trimming at V came to 3 bases and at J to 4 bases, leaving 10 bases not matched to a gene. The CDR3 consists of 16 residues. Germline V lookup: CDR1 DFQATT, CDR2 SNEGSKA (reference sequence). CDR3 coding DNA: TGCAGTGCTAGTAGGAGGTTAGCGGGAGTGTACAATGAGCAGTTCTTC. Its protein is CSASRRLAGVYNEQFF.

This clonotype has more than one count but fewer than ten. The chain employs TRBV27 and TRBJ2-1; 7 positions agree with TRBD1. CDR1 and CDR2 from the germline V gene are MNHEY and SMNVEV (reference sequence). The CDR3 has 15 amino acids. V lost 3 bases to trimming and J lost 3 bases; unmatched junction nucleotides: 5. The CDR3 spells CASSFFRDSYNEQFF. CDR3 nucleotide sequence: TGTGCCAGCAGTTTTTTTAGGGACAGCTACAATGAGCAGTTCTTC.

This chain's CDR3 is CASSPSGEADGYTF. CDR3 DNA sequence: TGTGCCAGCTCACCTTCCGGGGAGGCGGATGGCTACACCTTC. The chain carries TRBV18 and TRBJ1-2, with no clear D. Germline V gives CDR1 KGHSH, CDR2 LQKENI. CDR3 length equals 14 residues. V was clipped by 3 bases and J by 6 bases, with 14 bases between them.

In this sample, this clonotype turned up once. The genes are TRBV19 and TRBJ2-1; D ambiguous. This CDR3 region has 14 residues. V dropped 3 bases and J dropped 10 bases, with 16 bases sitting between them. From germline, CDR1 is LNHDA and CDR2 SQIVND (reference sequence). CDR3 amino acids: CASSISGPLEEQFF. For the CDR3, the DNA is TGTGCCAGTAGTATTTCAGGACCGCTGGAGGAGCAGTTCTTC.

This clonotype has a handful of counts. A read error may produce the germline difference seen at one junction end. CDR3 coding DNA: TGCAGCGTTGAAGTCGTTAGCTCCCACGAGCAGTACTTC. Amino acid sequence: CSVEVVSSHEQYF. The chain couples TRBV29-1 to TRBJ2-7; D is unresolved. This CDR3 has 13 amino acids. From germline, CDR1 is SQVTM and CDR2 ANQGSEA.

This clonotype was counted a few times. The chain employs TRBV3-1 and TRBJ2-3; a possible D gene is TRBD1 (6 bases). CDR3 length: 14 residues. Germline CDR1 reads LGHDT; CDR2 reads YNNKEL (reference sequence). Trimming pared 0 bases from V and 5 bases from J, leaving 9 bases between. CDR3 sequence reads: CASSQEWGRDTQYF. As DNA, the CDR3 is TGTGCCAGCAGCCAAGAGTGGGGGCGAGATACGCAGTATTTT.

The chain uses TRBV28 and TRBJ1-1; 8 nucleotides line up with TRBD1. CDR1 and CDR2 (germline): MDHEN, SYDVKM. Trimming at V came to 5 bases and at J to 10 bases, leaving 15 bases not matched to a gene. This CDR3 spans 15 amino acids. The CDR3, as DNA: TGTGCCAGCAGTCCGACTACAGGGGGAGGATTGGTAGCTTTCTTT. It is translated as CASSPTTGGGLVAFF.

The chain is built from TRBV12-3 or TRBV12-4 and TRBJ1-2; 8 bases fit TRBD1. The J segment lost 8 bases and the V segment lost 6 bases, leaving 11 bases of the junction unmatched. This CDR3 is built from 14 residues. CDR3 DNA: TGTGCCAGCAGACTGGACAGGGACTATGGAGGCTACACCTTC. It specifies CASRLDRDYGGYTF.

The chain has TRBV11-2 and TRBJ2-5; 13 nucleotides align to TRBD2. Germline trimming cut 8 bases from V and 1 base from J; bases unmatched to any gene: 1. The CDR3 is made up of 14 amino acids. Germline CDR1 and CDR2: SGHAT and FQNNGV. Here the CDR3 reads CASGLAGVQETQYF. In DNA form, the CDR3 reads TGTGCCAGCGGACTAGCGGGAGTCCAAGAGACCCAGTACTTC.

This chain connects TRBV5-1 to TRBJ2-4; the match to TRBD2 covers 7 bases. In germline, CDR1 is SGHRS, CDR2 YFSETQ. The CDR3 extends over 14 amino acids. Trimming cost V 2 bases and J 1 base; bases outside gene matches: 0. The CDR3 nucleotides are TGCGCCAGCAGCTTCGGGGGGGCCAAAAACATTCAGTACTTC. This sequence encodes CASSFGGAKNIQYF.

The chain carries TRBV10-3 and TRBJ1-5, with D unresolved. With 4 bases removed from V and 4 bases from J, the gap between germline ends came to 8 bases. The CDR3 contains 13 residues. Germline V gives CDR1 ENHRY, CDR2 SYGVKD. In DNA, the CDR3 is TGTGCCATCAGTGTCCAGCTGAATCAGCCCCAGCATTTT. Protein: CAISVQLNQPQHF.

This chain uses TRBV16 with TRBJ2-2; D is possibly TRBD2 (5 bases). Trimming removed 0 bases from V and 1 base from J, with 6 bases in between. This CDR3 has 15 amino acids. Germline values: CDR1 KGHSY, CDR2 FQNENV. The CDR3 DNA is TGTGCCAGCAGCCAATCCGAGGGGAACACCGGGGAGCTGTTTTTT. Its protein product is CASSQSEGNTGELFF.

This clonotype was found a few times. The chain uses TRBV5-1 and TRBJ2-2, with 12 bases that match TRBD2. The V gene's germline CDR1 is SGHRS and CDR2 YFSETQ. V lost 7 bases to trimming and J lost 6 bases; unmatched junction nucleotides: 4. CDR3 length: 14 residues. The CDR3 DNA reads as TGCGCCAGCGCGGGACTAGCGGGTCCCGGGGAGCTGTTTTTT. It specifies CASAGLAGPGELFF.

This sequence joins TRBV4-1 and TRBJ2-3; 7 nucleotides align to TRBD2. V was clipped by 1 base and J by 0 bases; unmatched bases: 19. CDR3 length equals 21 residues. CDR1 and CDR2 (germline): MGHRA, YSYEKL. CDR3 in DNA: TGCGCCAGCAGCCAAGTCCCTACCCTCGCTAGCGGTTTAACTAGCACAGATACGCAGTATTTT. This encodes CASSQVPTLASGLTSTDTQYF.